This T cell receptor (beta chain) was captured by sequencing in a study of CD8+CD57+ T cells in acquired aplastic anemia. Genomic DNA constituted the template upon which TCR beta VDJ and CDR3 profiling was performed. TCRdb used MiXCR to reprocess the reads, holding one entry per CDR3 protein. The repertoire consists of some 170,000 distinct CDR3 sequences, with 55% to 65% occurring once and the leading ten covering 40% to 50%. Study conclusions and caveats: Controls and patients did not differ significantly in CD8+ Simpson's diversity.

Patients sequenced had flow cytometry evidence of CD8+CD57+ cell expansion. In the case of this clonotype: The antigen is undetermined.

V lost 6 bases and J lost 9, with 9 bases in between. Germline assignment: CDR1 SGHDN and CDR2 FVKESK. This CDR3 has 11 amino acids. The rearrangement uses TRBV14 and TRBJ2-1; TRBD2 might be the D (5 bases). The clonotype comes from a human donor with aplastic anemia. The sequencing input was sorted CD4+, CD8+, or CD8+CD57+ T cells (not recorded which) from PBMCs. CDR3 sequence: CASSLEGEQFF. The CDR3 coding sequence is TGTGCCAGCAGTCTCGAGGGTGAGCAGTTCTTC.